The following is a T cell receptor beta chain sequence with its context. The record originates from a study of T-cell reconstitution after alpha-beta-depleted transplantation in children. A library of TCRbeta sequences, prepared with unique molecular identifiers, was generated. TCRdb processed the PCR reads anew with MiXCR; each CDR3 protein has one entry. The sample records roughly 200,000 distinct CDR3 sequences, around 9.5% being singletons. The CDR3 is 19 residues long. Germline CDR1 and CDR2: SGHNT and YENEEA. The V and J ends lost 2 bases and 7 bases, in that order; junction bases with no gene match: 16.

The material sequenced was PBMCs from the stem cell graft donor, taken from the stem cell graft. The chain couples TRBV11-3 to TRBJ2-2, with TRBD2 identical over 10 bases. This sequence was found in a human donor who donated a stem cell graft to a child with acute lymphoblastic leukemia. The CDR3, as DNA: TGTGCCAGCAGCTTATCTCTCCGAGCGGGGGGGCGGTTGTTCGGGGAGCTGTTTTTT. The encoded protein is CASSLSLRAGGRLFGELFF.